Listed below are T cell receptor beta chains from one sample, sequenced in a study of neurological immune-mediated disorders. TCRdb reprocessed the 5' RACE reads with MiXCR, giving one entry per CDR3 protein. The sample records tens of thousands of distinct CDR3 sequences, under 6.5% being singletons. Sequencing was done on a sample of CD4+ T cells from blood. The receptors were sampled from a woman between 35 and 50 years old in good health. Each CDR3 is given with its conserved first and last residue. A D gene is named only where the DNA matches it firmly. Not every row has a clone size; where given, it reads once, few, many or a size class.

v_gene	abundance	j_gene	d_gene	len	CDR3nt	CDR3aa
TRBV29-1	many	TRBJ2-2	-	16	TGCAGCGTATACCGGGACTCCGGGTCGGGAGTCGGGGAGCTGTTTTTT	CSVYRDSGSGVGELFF
TRBV27	many	TRBJ2-3	TRBD2	17	TGTGCCAGCAGTTTATCCTGGACTAGCGGGAGGGCAGATACGCAGTATTTT	CASSLSWTSGRADTQYF
TRBV30	once	TRBJ1-2	-	13	TGTGCCTGGGGCACCCCCGGGGGGCGCGGCTACACCTTC	CAWGTPGGRGYTF
TRBV7-6	many	TRBJ1-2	-	14	TGTGCCAGCAGCTTAGGACCAGACAACTATGGCTACACCTTC	CASSLGPDNYGYTF
TRBV4-2	many	TRBJ2-1	TRBD2	18	TGTGCCAGCAGCGGGACTAGCGGGAGAGCTCTTTTAAGCAATGAGCAGTTCTTC	CASSGTSGRALLSNEQFF
TRBV20-1	many	TRBJ2-5	-	14	TGCAGTGCTAGAGGGTGGAACCTACAAGAGACCCAGTACTTC	CSARGWNLQETQYF
TRBV5-1	many	TRBJ1-6	-	14	TGCGCCAGCAGCTTGGCTGGGAGTGGCTCACCCCTCCACTTT	CASSLAGSGSPLHF
TRBV12-3/TRBV12-4	many	TRBJ2-3	TRBD1	14	TGTGCCAGCAGGCGGACAGGGAGCACAGATACGCAGTATTTT	CASRRTGSTDTQYF
TRBV20-1	many	TRBJ2-7	-	17	TGCAGTGCTAGAGCTATCGGGGGCAATGTTAGTACCTACGAGCAGTACTTC	CSARAIGGNVSTYEQYF
TRBV20-1	many	TRBJ2-7	-	14	TGCAGTGCTAGACATATACAGGGCGCCTTGGAGCAGTACTTC	CSARHIQGALEQYF
TRBV27	many	TRBJ2-1	TRBD1	16	TGTGCCAGCAGCCAACAGGGGGCTAGACACTTTAATGAGCAGTTCTTC	CASSQQGARHFNEQFF
TRBV20-1	many	TRBJ2-7	-	14	TGCAGTGCTAGAGATCGGATGGCTCTCGACGAGCAGTACTTC	CSARDRMALDEQYF
TRBV4-1	many	TRBJ2-5	TRBD2	17	TGCGCCAGCAGCCAGCCTACTAGCGGGAGGAGGGGGGAGACCCAGTACTTC	CASSQPTSGRRGETQYF
TRBV6-6	many	TRBJ2-7	TRBD1	14	TGTGCCAGCAGTTACGGACAGGGAGGCTACGAGCAGTACTTC	CASSYGQGGYEQYF
TRBV7-9	many	TRBJ2-2	-	15	TGTGCCAGCAGCTTTATAGCGCCTAACACCGGGGAGCTGTTTTTT	CASSFIAPNTGELFF
TRBV28	-	TRBJ2-7	-	17	TGTGCCAGCAGGGCAGGGGGGCGCGAGTCAGCCCTCTACGAGCAGTACTTC	CASRAGGRESALYEQYF
TRBV5-1	many	TRBJ2-1	TRBD1	14	TGCGCCAGCAGCCACGGGACAGGGTCCGGTGAGCAGTTCTTC	CASSHGTGSGEQFF
TRBV5-1	many	TRBJ2-5	TRBD1	16	TGCGCCAGCAGCACGTCCGGGACAGGGGGACAAGAGACCCAGTACTTC	CASSTSGTGGQETQYF
TRBV20-1	many	TRBJ2-7	-	11	TGCAGTGTCCCGAGCTCCTACGAGCAGTACTTC	CSVPSSYEQYF
TRBV10-3	many	TRBJ2-7	-	14	TGTGCCATCAGTGTCCAAGGAAAAACCTACGAGCAGTACTTC	CAISVQGKTYEQYF
TRBV11-2	many	TRBJ1-2	TRBD1	17	TGTGCCAGCAGCTTACTCCGGGACAGGGCTACTAACTATGGCTACACCTTC	CASSLLRDRATNYGYTF
TRBV20-1	few	TRBJ1-1	-	15	TGCAGTGCCCCCGGCGGGGGCGGGGGGTACACTGAAGCTTTCTTT	CSAPGGGGGYTEAFF
TRBV7-2	many	TRBJ2-5	-	13	TGTGCCAGCAGCTCCCAGGGTGCTGGGACCCAGTACTTC	CASSSQGAGTQYF
TRBV11-2	few	TRBJ2-1	TRBD2	13	TGTGCCAGCACTAGCGGGAGCTCCAATGAGCAGTTCTTC	CASTSGSSNEQFF
TRBV29-1	many	TRBJ2-7	-	17	TGCAGCGTTGCCCGTCTCAGGGGGGAGAGATCTTCCTACGAGCAGTACTTC	CSVARLRGERSSYEQYF
TRBV5-4	many	TRBJ2-5	TRBD2	19	TGTGCCAGCAGCTTGGAGGCTAGCGGGGAGACCAGGGGGCAAGAGACCCAGTACTTC	CASSLEASGETRGQETQYF
TRBV20-1	many	TRBJ2-7	TRBD2	15	TGCAGTGCTAGACGCCCCGGGACTAGCTTATACGAGCAGTACTTC	CSARRPGTSLYEQYF
TRBV5-6	many	TRBJ2-5	TRBD2	18	TGTGCCAGCAGGTCGCGGTCCCAACTAGCGGGAGGGCAAGAGACCCAGTACTTC	CASRSRSQLAGGQETQYF
TRBV20-1	many	TRBJ1-2	-	13	TGCAGTGCTAGAGGGACGACTCCTCCTGGCTACACCTTC	CSARGTTPPGYTF
TRBV5-5	many	TRBJ2-2	-	16	TGTGCCAGCAGCTGGGTAGCAGGGGAGGACACCGGGGAGCTGTTTTTT	CASSWVAGEDTGELFF
TRBV20-1	many	TRBJ2-1	-	17	TGCAGTGCTAGAGATTTTGAAGCGAAGAGCTCCTACAATGAGCAGTTCTTC	CSARDFEAKSSYNEQFF
TRBV29-1	many	TRBJ2-3	TRBD1	13	TGCAGCGTTGAAGACTCGCCAGGGGGCAAGCAGTATTTT	CSVEDSPGGKQYF
TRBV4-3	-	TRBJ2-6	-	18	TGCGCCAGCAGCTCATCGGAGGGGTTCGCGTCTGGGGCCAACGTCCTGACTTTC	CASSSSEGFASGANVLTF
TRBV28	many	TRBJ2-7	TRBD2	15	TGTGCCAGCAGTTTATCCCTAGCGGGTGGATACGAGCAGTACTTC	CASSLSLAGGYEQYF
TRBV5-1	many	TRBJ2-3	TRBD2	17	TGCGCCAGCAGCCCACAAGGACTAGCGGGTAACACAGATACGCAGTATTTT	CASSPQGLAGNTDTQYF
TRBV15	many	TRBJ2-3	-	12	TGTGCCACCAGCAGAGATCGAGAGCCGCAGTATTTT	CATSRDREPQYF
TRBV7-3	many	TRBJ2-2	-	16	TGTGCCAGCAGCCCTGAGGGGCCTATGAACACCGGGGAGCTGTTTTTT	CASSPEGPMNTGELFF
TRBV5-6	many	TRBJ1-3	-	17	TGTGCCAGCAGCTTGGAGAGGGTCAGGCCCTCTGGAAACACCATATATTTT	CASSLERVRPSGNTIYF
TRBV24-1	-	TRBJ2-1	-	14	TGTGCCACCACAGCGACAGACCGTGACAATGAGCAGTTCTTC	CATTATDRDNEQFF
TRBV28	many	TRBJ2-3	TRBD1	16	TGTGCCAGCAGTCTAACAGGGGGCTTTCCCGCAGATACGCAGTATTTT	CASSLTGGFPADTQYF
TRBV20-1	many	TRBJ2-1	-	13	TGCAGTGCTACGGACTCTGCCTACAATGAGCAGTTCTTC	CSATDSAYNEQFF
TRBV7-6	few	TRBJ2-7	-	13	TGTGCCAGCAGCGTCGACAGTCTCTACGAGCAGTACTTC	CASSVDSLYEQYF
TRBV28	many	TRBJ2-1	-	15	TGTGCCAGCAGTTTGGTCAGATCGACCTACAATGAGCAGTTCTTC	CASSLVRSTYNEQFF
TRBV7-6	many	TRBJ1-1	-	14	TGTGCCAGCAGCTTAGCGCAGGGGAACACTGAAGCTTTCTTT	CASSLAQGNTEAFF
TRBV24-1	many	TRBJ2-1	-	17	TGTGCCACCGCCCGGGGGGGTGAAGGGGGCTCTGGCAATGAGCAGTTCTTC	CATARGGEGGSGNEQFF
TRBV7-2	many	TRBJ2-3	-	15	TGTGCCGGAGGCGGAGCGACACCCGGCACAGATACGCAGTATTTT	CAGGGATPGTDTQYF
TRBV28	many	TRBJ2-3	TRBD2	16	TGTGCCAGCAGTTCCAGACTAGCGGGATCTTTAGATACGCAGTATTTT	CASSSRLAGSLDTQYF
TRBV20-1	many	TRBJ2-1	TRBD2	18	TGCAGTGCTAGAGGGCTAGCGGGAGGGCCTGGGGCCTACAATGAGCAGTTCTTC	CSARGLAGGPGAYNEQFF